This T cell receptor (beta chain) is from a study of cytomegalovirus exposure and HLA in healthy donors. Germline V gives CDR1 MNHEY, CDR2 SVGAGI. V lost 6 bases and J lost 2, with 11 bases in between. This CDR3 has 14 amino acids. Amplification used 60 Vbeta primers and 13 Jbeta primers. The table came from immunoSEQ multiplex PCR; TCRdb's copy has only in-frame clones and leaves some out. The table lists 100,000 to 150,000 clones. The sequencing input was PBMCs. This receptor was taken from a middle-aged woman in good health and CMV-seropositive. V and J are TRBV6-5 and TRBJ2-1; tentatively, D is TRBD2 (6 bases). CDR3 bases: TGTGCCAGCAGATCTCGCGGGGCCTACAATGAGCAGTTCTTC. Translating gives CASRSRGAYNEQFF.